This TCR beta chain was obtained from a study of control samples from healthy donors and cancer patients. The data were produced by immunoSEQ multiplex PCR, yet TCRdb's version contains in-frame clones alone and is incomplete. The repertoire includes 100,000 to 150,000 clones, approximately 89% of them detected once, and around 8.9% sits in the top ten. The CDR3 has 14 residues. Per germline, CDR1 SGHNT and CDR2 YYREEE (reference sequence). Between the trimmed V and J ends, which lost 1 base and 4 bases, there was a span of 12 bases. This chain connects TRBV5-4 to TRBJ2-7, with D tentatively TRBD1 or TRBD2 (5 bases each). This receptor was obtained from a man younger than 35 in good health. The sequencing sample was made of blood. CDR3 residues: CASSLYGDQYEQYF. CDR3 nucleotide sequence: TGTGCCAGCAGCTTGTACGGGGACCAGTACGAGCAGTACTTC.